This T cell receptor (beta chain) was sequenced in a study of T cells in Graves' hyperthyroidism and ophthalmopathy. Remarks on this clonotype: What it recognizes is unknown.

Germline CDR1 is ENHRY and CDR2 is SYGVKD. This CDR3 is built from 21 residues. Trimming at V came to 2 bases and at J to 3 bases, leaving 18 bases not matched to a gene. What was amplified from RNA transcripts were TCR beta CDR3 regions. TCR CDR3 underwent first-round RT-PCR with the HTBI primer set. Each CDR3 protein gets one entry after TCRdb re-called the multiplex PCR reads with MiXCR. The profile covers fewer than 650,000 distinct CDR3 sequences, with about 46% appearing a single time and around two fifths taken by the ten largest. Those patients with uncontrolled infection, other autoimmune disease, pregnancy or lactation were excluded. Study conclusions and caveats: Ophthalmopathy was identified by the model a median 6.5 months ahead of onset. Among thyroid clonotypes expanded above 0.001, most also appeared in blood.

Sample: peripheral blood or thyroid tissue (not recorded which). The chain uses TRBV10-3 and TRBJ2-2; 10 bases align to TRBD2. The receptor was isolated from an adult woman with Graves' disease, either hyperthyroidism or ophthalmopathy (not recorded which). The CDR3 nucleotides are TGTGCCATCAGTGAGCCACTGGATGGGCTAGCGGGAGTCGGGGACACCGGGGAGCTGTTTTTT. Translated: CAISEPLDGLAGVGDTGELFF.